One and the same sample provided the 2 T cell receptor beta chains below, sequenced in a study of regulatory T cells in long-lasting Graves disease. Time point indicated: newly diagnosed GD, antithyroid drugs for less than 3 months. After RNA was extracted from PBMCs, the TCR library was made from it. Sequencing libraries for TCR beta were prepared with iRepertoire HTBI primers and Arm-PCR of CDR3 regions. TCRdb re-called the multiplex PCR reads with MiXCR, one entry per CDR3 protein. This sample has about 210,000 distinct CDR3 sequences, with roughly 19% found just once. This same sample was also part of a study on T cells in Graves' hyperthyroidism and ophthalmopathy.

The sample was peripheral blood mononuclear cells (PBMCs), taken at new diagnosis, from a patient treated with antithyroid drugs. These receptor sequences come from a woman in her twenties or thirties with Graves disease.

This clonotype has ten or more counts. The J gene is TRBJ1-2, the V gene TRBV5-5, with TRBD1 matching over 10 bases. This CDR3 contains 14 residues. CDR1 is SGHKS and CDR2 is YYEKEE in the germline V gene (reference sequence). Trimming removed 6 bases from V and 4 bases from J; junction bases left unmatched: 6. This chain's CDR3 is CASTSTGGLYGYTF. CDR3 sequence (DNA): TGTGCCAGCACCTCGACAGGGGGCCTCTATGGCTACACCTTC.

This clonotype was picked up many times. CDR3 amino acids: CASSYRAINEKLFF. The DNA for the CDR3 is TGTGCCAGCAGTTACAGGGCGATTAATGAAAAACTGTTTTTT. The J gene is TRBJ1-4, the V gene TRBV27; the D gene is possibly TRBD1 (6 bases). Germline-derived CDR1 and CDR2 are MNHEY and SMNVEV (reference sequence). CDR3 length equals 14 residues. V was pared by 4 bases and J by 4 bases, with 10 bases between.